These 12 T cell receptor beta chains came from one sample sequenced in a study of blood T cell repertoires in COVID-19. The method was immunoSEQ multiplex PCR; TCRdb's version includes in-frame clones alone and lacks a portion of them. The data hold about 150,000 clones, with more than 80% observed a single time. Sequencing was performed on peripheral blood. These receptors were collected from a man aged 18 to 29 with COVID-19, enrolled during active disease.

The chain employs TRBV6-5 and TRBJ2-7; 11 positions agree with TRBD2. Looked up from germline, CDR1 is MNHEY and CDR2 is SVGAGI. The length of the CDR3 is 14 residues. V shed 7 bases, J shed 5 bases, and the junction held 7 bases outside the gene matches. Here the CDR3 reads CASKAGLAAHEQYF. The CDR3, as DNA: TGTGCCAGCAAGGCGGGACTAGCGGCCCACGAGCAGTACTTC.

The J gene is TRBJ2-7, the V gene TRBV3-1 (or the pseudogene TRBV3-2); D call uncertain. CDR3 length: 13 residues. Germline V lookup: CDR1 LGHDT, CDR2 YNNKEL (reference sequence). Trimming shortened V by 2 bases and J by 0 bases, and 5 bases separated the two germline ends. The CDR3 region is CASSQRSSYEQYF. DNA of the CDR3: TGTGCCAGCAGCCAAAGGAGCTCCTACGAGCAGTACTTC.

V is TRBV21-1 and J is TRBJ1-3. TRBV21-1 is an annotated pseudogene. The length of the CDR3 is 16 residues. CDR3 region: CASSPGGGNSGNTIYF. In DNA, the CDR3 is TGTGCCAGCAGCCCCGGGGGAGGTAACTCTGGAAACACCATATATTTT.

The chain links TRBV7-9 to TRBJ2-1, with TRBD1 matching over 10 bases. The CDR3 totals 16 residues. Looked up from germline, CDR1 is SEHNR and CDR2 is FQNEAQ (reference sequence). V lost 8 bases to trimming and J lost 7 bases; unmatched junction nucleotides: 14. The DNA for the CDR3 is TGTGCCAGCCGTGGGGGTTACGGGACAGGGGTTAATGAGCAGTTCTTC. Its translation is CASRGGYGTGVNEQFF.

The rearrangement links TRBV15 to TRBJ1-5, with TRBD1 matching over 10 bases. Germline V CDR1 and CDR2: LNHNV, YYDKDF (reference sequence). This CDR3 is 14 amino acids long. With V trimmed by 4 bases and J by 6 bases, 3 bases remained unmatched. CDR3: CATSKTGGGQPQHF. The CDR3 nucleotides are TGTGCCACCAGCAAGACAGGGGGCGGTCAGCCCCAGCATTTT.

The V gene is TRBV11-1, the J gene TRBJ2-7; weak D call: TRBD2 (6 bases). CDR3 length: 14 amino acids. V gave up 4 bases and J gave up 0 bases, with 10 bases separating them. From germline, CDR1 is SGHAT and CDR2 FQDESV (reference sequence). The CDR3 is CASSSGTDSYEQYF. CDR3 coding DNA: TGTGCCAGCAGCTCCGGGACTGACTCCTACGAGCAGTACTTC.

A note on this clone: A junction end diverges from the germline sequence, so it may reflect a read error. This chain joins TRBV2 and TRBJ2-7, with TRBD1 identical over 9 bases. The CDR3 is made up of 14 amino acids. Germline CDR1 and CDR2: SNHLY and FYNNEI. CDR3 bases: TGTGCCAGCAGGGAAGGGACAGGGTTCTACGAGCAGTACTTC. Protein: CASREGTGFYEQYF.

The chain couples TRBV5-4 to TRBJ1-3; TRBD1 is a possible D gene (5 bases). Germline CDR1 and CDR2: SGHNT and YYREEE (reference sequence). V dropped 4 bases and J dropped 8 bases, with 16 bases sitting between them. The CDR3 totals 14 residues. CDR3 nucleotides: TGTGCCAGCAGCCAAGGGTCCGGGGGGGACACCATATATTTT. Encoded protein: CASSQGSGGDTIYF.

With regard to this clone: This may be a read error: a much more frequent sequence differs by one nucleotide. V and J are TRBV6-4 and TRBJ2-4; 7 bases are a match to TRBD2. The CDR3 is made up of 12 amino acids. Germline V gene sequence: CDR1 MRHNA, CDR2 SNTAGT. Germline trimming cut 6 bases from V and 8 bases from J; bases unmatched to any gene: 4. CDR3 nucleotides: TGTGCCAGCAGCCCCGGGGGGTACATTCAGTACTTC. Protein product: CASSPGGYIQYF.

The V and J genes are TRBV7-6 and TRBJ1-1, with D perhaps TRBD1 (6 bases). Looked up from germline, CDR1 is SGHVS and CDR2 is FNYEAQ. The V end was cut by 5 bases, the J end by 0 bases, with 16 bases between. This CDR3 comprises 16 residues. CDR3 region: CASSPRQGTLNTEAFF. For the CDR3, the DNA is TGTGCCAGCAGCCCACGGCAGGGGACCTTGAACACTGAAGCTTTCTTT. The variable domain in full, with the rest retrieved from reference TRBV7-6 and TRBJ1-1, is GAGVSQSPRYKVTKRGQDVALRCDPISGHVSLYWYRQALGQGPEFLTYFNYEAQQDKSGLPNDRFSAERPEGSISTLTIQRTEQRDSAMYRCASSPRQGTLNTEAFFGQGTRLTVV.

This clone was counted a single time. This chain uses TRBV28 with TRBJ2-7, with D maybe TRBD1 (6 bases). With 10 bases removed from V and 0 bases from J, the gap between germline ends came to 13 bases. CDR1 and CDR2 from the germline V gene are MDHEN and SYDVKM. The CDR3 consists of 13 residues. CDR3 DNA sequence: TGTGCCACCAGGGGCTTCAGCTCCTACGAGCAGTACTTC. Translating gives CATRGFSSYEQYF.

This rearrangement joins TRBV7-9 to TRBJ2-3, with D tentatively TRBD2 (6 bases). V shed 9 bases and J shed 4 bases, with 11 bases lying between them. Germline assignment: CDR1 SEHNR and CDR2 FQNEAQ (reference sequence). The CDR3 loop spans 12 amino acids. In nucleotides, the CDR3 is TGTGCCAGTAGGACTAATTCAGATACGCAGTATTTT. Its protein product is CASRTNSDTQYF.